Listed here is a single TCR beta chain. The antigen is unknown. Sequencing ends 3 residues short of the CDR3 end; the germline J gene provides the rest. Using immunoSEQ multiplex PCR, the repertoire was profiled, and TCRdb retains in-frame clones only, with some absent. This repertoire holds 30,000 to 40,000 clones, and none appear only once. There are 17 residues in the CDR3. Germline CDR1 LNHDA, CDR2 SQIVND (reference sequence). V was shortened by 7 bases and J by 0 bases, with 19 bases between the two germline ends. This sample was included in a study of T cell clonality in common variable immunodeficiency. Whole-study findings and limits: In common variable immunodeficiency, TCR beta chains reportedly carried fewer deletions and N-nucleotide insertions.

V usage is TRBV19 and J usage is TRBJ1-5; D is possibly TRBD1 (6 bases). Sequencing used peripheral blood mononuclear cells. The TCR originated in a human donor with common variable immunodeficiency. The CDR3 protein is CASTSDGTHNSNQPQHF. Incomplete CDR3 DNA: TGTGCCAGTACCTCCGACGGGACACACAATAGCAATCAGCCC. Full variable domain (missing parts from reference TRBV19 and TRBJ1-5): DGGITQSPKYLFRKEGQNVTLSCEQNLNHDAMYWYRQDPGQGLRLIYYSQIVNDFQKGDIAEGYSVSREKKESFPLTVTSAQKNPTAFYLCASTSDGTHNSNQPQHFGDGTRLSIL.